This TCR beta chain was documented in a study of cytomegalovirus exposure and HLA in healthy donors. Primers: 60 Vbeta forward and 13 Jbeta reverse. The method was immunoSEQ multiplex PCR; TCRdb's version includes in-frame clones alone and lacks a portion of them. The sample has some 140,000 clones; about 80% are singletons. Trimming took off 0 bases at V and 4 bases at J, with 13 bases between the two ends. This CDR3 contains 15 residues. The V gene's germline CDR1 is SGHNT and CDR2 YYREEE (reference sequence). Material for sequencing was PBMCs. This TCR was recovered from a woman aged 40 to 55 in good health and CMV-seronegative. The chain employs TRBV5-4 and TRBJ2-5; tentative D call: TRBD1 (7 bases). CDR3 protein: CASSLGQGGRETQYF. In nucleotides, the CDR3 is TGTGCCAGCAGCTTGGGACAGGGAGGTCGAGAGACCCAGTACTTC.